The 32 T cell receptor beta chains below come from one sample, sequenced in a study of CD8+ T cells in alopecia areata. After isolation, RNA underwent reverse transcription to generate cDNA as the sequencing template. The data were produced by immunoSEQ multiplex PCR, yet TCRdb's version contains in-frame clones alone and is incomplete. The repertoire has 90,000 to 150,000 clones, 35% to 45% of them found once; the top ten carry approximately 2.8%. The sample was CD4+ T cells sorted from blood. The receptors originated from a human donor with alopecia areata.

The rearrangement joins TRBV18 to TRBJ2-1; TRBD1 or TRBD2 may be the D gene (5 bases each). The CDR3 is made up of 16 amino acids. The ends were cut back, 2 bases at V and 4 bases at J, with 15 bases in the middle. The V gene's germline CDR1 is KGHSH and CDR2 LQKENI. The CDR3 loop is CASSPTGTENYNEQFF. CDR3 sequence (DNA): TGTGCCAGCTCACCAACCGGGACGGAAAATTACAATGAGCAGTTCTTC.

V is TRBV29-1 and J is TRBJ1-4, with D perhaps TRBD1 (6 bases). This CDR3 is built from 13 residues. Germline V gene sequence: CDR1 SQVTM, CDR2 ANQGSEA. Trimming pared 7 bases from V and 7 bases from J, leaving 16 bases between. CDR3 nucleotide sequence: TGCAGCGCACAGGGTTCTGTGGGTGAAAAACTGTTTTTT. Translating gives CSAQGSVGEKLFF.

The rearrangement joins TRBV7-8 to TRBJ1-2; D is undetermined. There are 16 residues in the CDR3. Germline assignment: CDR1 SGHVS and CDR2 FQNEAQ. The ends were cut back, 6 bases at V and 2 bases at J, with 19 bases in the middle. CDR3 in amino acids: CASSPAQRASNYGYTF. Here the CDR3 DNA reads TGTGCCAGCAGTCCAGCGCAAAGAGCGTCCAACTATGGCTACACCTTC.

The rearrangement joins TRBV4-3 to TRBJ2-1, with D uncertain. V gave up 4 bases and J gave up 9 bases, with 19 bases separating them. The CDR3 consists of 15 residues. Germline-derived CDR1 and CDR2 are LGHNA and YSLEER. The chain's CDR3 is CASSPGPRYSGEQFF. For the CDR3, the DNA is TGCGCCAGCAGCCCCGGCCCCAGATACTCGGGTGAGCAGTTCTTC.

The chain carries TRBV6-5 and TRBJ1-6, with a tentative D call TRBD1 (5 bases). The CDR3 runs 16 residues. Trimming cost V 3 bases and J 5 bases, with 14 bases left between them. The germline CDR1 and CDR2 sequences are MNHEY and SVGAGI. The CDR3 region is CASSYDRGADNSPLHF. The CDR3 DNA reads TGTGCCAGCAGTTATGACCGGGGCGCGGATAATTCACCCCTCCACTTT.

The gene calls are TRBV5-6 and TRBJ2-7; D is possibly TRBD1 or TRBD2 (5 bases each). There are 13 residues in the CDR3. Germline CDR1 and CDR2: SGHDT and YYEEEE. V lost 3 bases to trimming and J lost 5 bases, with 12 bases between them. Here the CDR3 DNA reads TGTGCCAGCAGCTCGTGGGGGTCCCACGAGCAGTACTTC. Protein sequence: CASSSWGSHEQYF.

This clone was recorded a few times. The J gene is TRBJ1-5, the V gene TRBV29-1; 7 bases agree with TRBD1. V trimming: 7 bases; J trimming: 7 bases; junction bases outside the gene matches: 10. Germline V lookup: CDR1 SQVTM, CDR2 ANQGSEA. This CDR3 has 13 residues. CDR3 residues: CSARQGTGQPQHF. Here the CDR3 DNA reads TGCAGCGCCCGACAGGGTACGGGCCAGCCCCAGCATTTT.

The CDR3 bases are TGCAGCGTTCGGGCGGGAGGGCGAAATGAGCAGTTCTTC. The encoded protein is CSVRAGGRNEQFF. The genes are TRBV29-1 and TRBJ2-1; 9 bases map to TRBD2. The CDR3 has 13 residues. The V gene's germline CDR1 is SQVTM and CDR2 ANQGSEA. J was trimmed by 7 bases and V by 5 bases; bases with no gene match: 6.

The V and J genes are TRBV5-1 and TRBJ2-2; 7 bases are shared with TRBD1. J gave up 1 base and V 0 bases, and 0 bases lay outside the gene matches. Germline loops: CDR1 SGHRS, CDR2 YFSETQ. The CDR3 is made up of 15 amino acids. DNA of the CDR3: TGCGCCAGCAGCTTGGGGGACAGGAACACCGGGGAGCTGTTTTTT. This encodes CASSLGDRNTGELFF.

CDR3 region: CASRSSGRASEQYF. The CDR3 DNA reads as TGTGCCAGCAGATCCAGCGGGAGGGCCTCCGAGCAGTACTTC. The rearrangement links TRBV6-6 to TRBJ2-7, with 10 bases fitting TRBD2. The CDR3 spans 14 residues. With V trimmed by 6 bases and J by 6 bases, 8 bases remained unmatched. The germline gives CDR1 MNHNY, CDR2 SVGAGI (reference sequence).

This clone was detected only once. The rearrangement links TRBV7-8 to TRBJ2-1, with 10 positions matching TRBD2. The CDR3 extends over 18 amino acids. The trim removed 1 base at V and 7 bases at J, leaving 13 bases unmatched. CDR1 SGHVS and CDR2 FQNEAQ come from the germline V gene. The CDR3 DNA sequence: TGTGCCAGCAGCTTAGGGGCTAGCGGGGGCCATATTACTAATGAGCAGTTCTTC. Translated: CASSLGASGGHITNEQFF.

This clone was observed once. This chain connects TRBV5-1 to TRBJ2-5, with 14 bases lining up with TRBD2. The CDR3 length is 18 residues. The germline gives CDR1 SGHRS, CDR2 YFSETQ. V shed 5 bases and J 2 bases; nucleotides not matched to a gene: 11. CDR3 region: CASRTGTSGGIDQETQYF. In DNA form, the CDR3 reads TGCGCCAGCAGAACCGGGACTAGCGGGGGAATCGATCAAGAGACCCAGTACTTC.

This clone was counted only a few times. This chain uses TRBV5-1 with TRBJ2-1; D tentatively fits TRBD1 or TRBD2 (5 bases each). Trimming pared 1 base from V and 12 bases from J, leaving 14 bases between. CDR1 is SGHRS and CDR2 is YFSETQ in the germline V gene. CDR3 length: 13 amino acids. CDR3 region: CASSLMQGERQFF. The CDR3 DNA reads as TGCGCCAGCAGCTTGATGCAGGGAGAACGGCAGTTCTTC.

This clone is a singleton in its sample. The CDR3 DNA sequence: TGTGCCAGCAGCTTGACCAGGGTAGTGAACACTGAAGCTTTCTTT. Translated, it gives CASSLTRVVNTEAFF. The rearrangement uses TRBV7-3 and TRBJ1-1; maybe TRBD1 (5 bases). The CDR3 runs to 15 residues. With 3 bases removed from V and 0 bases from J, the gap between germline ends came to 11 bases. Germline lookup yields CDR1 SGHTA and CDR2 FQGTGA.

The chain recombines TRBV2 with TRBJ2-3; 9 bases are shared with TRBD1. Germline assignment: CDR1 SNHLY and CDR2 FYNNEI. The CDR3 length is 14 residues. V lost 9 bases to trimming and J lost 3 bases; unmatched junction nucleotides: 7. CDR3 nucleotide sequence: TGTGCCAGGGGGGGGACAGGGAGAACAGATACGCAGTATTTT. Translated, it gives CARGGTGRTDTQYF.

The chain carries TRBV7-3 and TRBJ2-7, with D tentatively TRBD1 or TRBD2 (5 bases each). Germline assignment: CDR1 SGHTA and CDR2 FQGTGA. This CDR3 comprises 14 residues. Trimming took 5 bases from V and 0 from J, leaving 11 bases between them. The DNA for the CDR3 is TGTGCCAGCAGCCCTGGGACGAACTCCTACGAGCAGTACTTC. It codes for CASSPGTNSYEQYF. The full variable domain, with the rest looked up from reference TRBV7-3 and TRBJ2-7, is GAGVSQTPSNKVTEKGKYVELRCDPISGHTALYWYRQSLGQGPEFLIYFQGTGAADDSGLPNDRFFAVRPEGSVSTLKIQRTERGDSAVYLCASSPGTNSYEQYFGPGTRLTVT.

Only a few counts were recorded for this clone. The chain joins TRBV18 to TRBJ2-7; 9 nucleotides line up with TRBD2. CDR1 and CDR2 from the germline V gene are KGHSH and LQKENI. The V segment lost 0 bases and the J segment 1 base; nucleotides outside the gene matches: 4. This CDR3 is 16 amino acids long. CDR3 nucleotide sequence: TGTGCCAGCTCACCACCCGGCCTAGCGGGATCCTACGAGCAGTACTTC. It translates to CASSPPGLAGSYEQYF.

The V and J genes are TRBV5-1 and TRBJ2-3, with D tentatively TRBD2 (5 bases). Germline lookup yields CDR1 SGHRS and CDR2 YFSETQ. The CDR3 spans 15 residues. V lost 1 base, J lost 2 bases, and 11 bases lay in between. CDR3 protein: CASSLTRANTDTQYF. CDR3 DNA: TGCGCCAGCAGCTTGACTAGAGCTAACACAGATACGCAGTATTTT.

This clone occurred a few times. Other nucleotide sequences from this sample produce the same CDR3. The chain has TRBV29-1 and TRBJ1-3; TRBD1 matches 7 bases. The germline gives CDR1 SQVTM, CDR2 ANQGSEA. V shed 4 bases, J shed 4 bases, and the junction held 1 base outside the gene matches. The CDR3 is made up of 12 amino acids. The CDR3 here is CSVATGGNTIYF. CDR3 sequence (DNA): TGCAGCGTTGCGACAGGGGGAAACACCATATATTTT.

The V gene is TRBV29-1, the J gene TRBJ1-5, with D uncertain. The CDR3 has 15 amino acids. Trimming took 4 bases from V and 1 from J, leaving 14 bases between them. Germline CDR1 SQVTM, CDR2 ANQGSEA. CDR3 DNA: TGCAGCGTTGCTGTCATGGGGTCAAGCAATCAGCCCCAGCATTTT. Its translation is CSVAVMGSSNQPQHF.

This sequence joins TRBV5-1 and TRBJ1-1; possible D gene TRBD1, 5 bases. CDR1 is SGHRS, CDR2 YFSETQ, per germline. The CDR3 sequence is 16 residues long. Trimming shortened V by 1 base and J by 2 bases, and 15 bases separated the two germline ends. CDR3 amino acids: CASSLSRSGGNTEAFF. The CDR3 region has the DNA TGCGCCAGCAGCTTGAGTCGTTCGGGGGGAAACACTGAAGCTTTCTTT.

CDR3 nucleotide sequence: TGTGCCAGCAGGTCCCAGGGGATCCAGTACTTC. It encodes CASRSQGIQYF. The V and J genes are TRBV11-2 and TRBJ2-5; TRBD1 might be the D (6 bases). V was pared by 6 bases and J by 10 bases, with 12 bases between. CDR3 length: 11 amino acids. Per the germline V gene, CDR1 is SGHAT and CDR2 is FQNNGV.

The rearrangement uses TRBV6-5 and TRBJ2-2; tentative D call: TRBD2 (6 bases). The CDR3 totals 14 residues. The germline V gene has CDR1 MNHEY and CDR2 SVGAGI. With 7 bases removed from V and 3 bases from J, the gap between germline ends came to 12 bases. In DNA form, the CDR3 reads TGTGCCAGCACCTCGCGGGGAGACACCGGGGAGCTGTTTTTT. It translates to CASTSRGDTGELFF.

The gene calls are TRBV29-1 and TRBJ1-2; the match to TRBD1 covers 9 bases. The CDR3 length is 13 residues. V lost 6 bases and J lost 7; bases outside the gene matches: 9. Germline lookup yields CDR1 SQVTM and CDR2 ANQGSEA. The CDR3 region has the DNA TGCAGCGTCGAGGCACAGGGGGCAATTGGCTACACCTTC. Translating it yields CSVEAQGAIGYTF.

This chain links TRBV7-3 with TRBJ1-1; D is perhaps TRBD1 (5 bases). V lost 4 bases, J lost 6 bases, and 15 bases lay in between. The V gene's germline CDR1 is SGHTA and CDR2 FQGTGA. The CDR3 covers 14 residues. In DNA form, the CDR3 reads TGTGCCAGCAGCTCTACGTCCGGGGCGGCTGAAGCTTTCTTT. It yields the protein CASSSTSGAAEAFF.

This clone was found once. The chain joins TRBV6-6 to TRBJ1-1, with 9 bases that match TRBD1. J gave up 4 bases and V 4 bases, and 4 bases lay outside the gene matches. The CDR3 consists of 14 residues. Germline loops: CDR1 MNHNY, CDR2 SVGAGI (reference sequence). CDR3 coding DNA: TGTGCCAGCAGTTCCGGGACAGGGTTCACTGAAGCTTTCTTT. This sequence encodes CASSSGTGFTEAFF.

This sequence joins TRBV7-2 and TRBJ2-7; D is ambiguous. V was trimmed by 4 bases and J by 12 bases, leaving 16 bases between them. The CDR3 totals 12 residues. Germline lookup yields CDR1 SGHTA and CDR2 FQGNSA. The CDR3 loop is CASSSSPDRRYF. CDR3 DNA: TGTGCCAGCAGCTCGTCCCCCGACCGGCGGTACTTC.

The V and J genes are TRBV5-1 and TRBJ1-2, with 7 bases that match TRBD1. Germline V gene lookup returns CDR1 SGHRS and CDR2 YFSETQ. With 7 bases clipped from V and 4 bases from J, the junction kept 13 bases outside the gene matches. This CDR3 is built from 15 residues. The CDR3 spells CASGSSPGQAYGYTF. Written as DNA, the CDR3 is TGCGCCAGCGGATCTTCTCCCGGACAGGCCTATGGCTACACCTTC.

The V gene is TRBV29-1, the J gene TRBJ1-6; no clear D. V was trimmed by 6 bases and J by 10 bases, leaving 16 bases between them. This CDR3 region has 13 residues. Per the germline V gene, CDR1 is SQVTM and CDR2 is ANQGSEA. CDR3 in amino acids: CSVKSGDLSPLHF. The CDR3 nucleotides are TGCAGCGTCAAATCAGGCGATTTGTCACCCCTCCACTTT.

This clone has just a few counts. This rearrangement joins TRBV29-1 to TRBJ1-5, with a tentative D call TRBD1 (6 bases). Germline loops: CDR1 SQVTM, CDR2 ANQGSEA. The CDR3 loop spans 14 amino acids. Trimming stripped 4 bases from V and 2 bases from J, with 12 bases between. The CDR3 sequence is CSVVVTGGNQPQHF. CDR3 nucleotide sequence: TGCAGCGTTGTCGTGACAGGAGGCAATCAGCCCCAGCATTTT.

This clone turned up a few times. CDR3 nucleotides: TGCAGCGTGGCCCACACTGAAGCTTTCTTT. Translation: CSVAHTEAFF. The chain recombines TRBV29-1 with TRBJ1-1, with D hard to call. Trimming left V 6 bases short and J 3 bases short, with 5 bases between. The germline gives CDR1 SQVTM, CDR2 ANQGSEA. The CDR3 has 10 residues.

In the case of this clone: A read error may produce the germline difference seen at one junction end. The genes are TRBV4-1 and TRBJ2-4; 7 bases are shared with TRBD1. The length of the CDR3 is 14 residues. Germline V gene data show CDR1 as MGHRA and CDR2 as YSYEKL. The CDR3, as DNA: TGTGCCAGCAGCCATCTGGACAGGACAAACATTCAGTACTTC. This translates into CASSHLDRTNIQYF.